This entry lists 11 T cell receptor beta chains sequenced from one sample in a study of control samples from healthy donors and cancer patients. Sequencing was performed with immunoSEQ multiplex PCR; in TCRdb, only in-frame clones are kept and a portion is missing. The data contain about 94,000 clones, less than 95% of them singletons. The sequenced material came from blood. These receptors were obtained from a woman younger than 35 in good health.

The CDR3 protein is CASSLVLAEDSYEQYF. The CDR3 nucleotides are TGTGCCAGCAGCCTAGTACTAGCGGAAGACTCCTACGAGCAGTACTTC. V gene TRBV11-2 combines with J gene TRBJ2-7; 8 nucleotides line up with TRBD2. This CDR3 region has 16 residues. CDR1 is SGHAT and CDR2 is FQNNGV in the germline V gene. The V segment lost 5 bases and the J segment 0 bases; nucleotides outside the gene matches: 9.

The J gene is TRBJ1-2, the V gene TRBV6-5; 7 nucleotides agree with TRBD1. V lost 6 bases to trimming and J lost 6 bases; unmatched junction nucleotides: 7. Germline lookup yields CDR1 MNHEY and CDR2 SVGAGI. This CDR3 region has 13 residues. As DNA, the CDR3 is TGTGCCAGCAGAGAGCAGGGGGTAAATGGCTACACCTTC. As protein: CASREQGVNGYTF.

This clone was found once. The J gene is TRBJ2-7, the V gene TRBV20-1; weak D call: TRBD2 (5 bases). Per germline, CDR1 DFQATT and CDR2 SNEGSKA (reference sequence). V lost 4 bases and J 7 bases, leaving 11 bases between the germline ends. The CDR3 sequence is 11 residues long. The CDR3 is CSAIRGGEQYF. DNA of the CDR3: TGCAGTGCTATACGGGGTGGGGAGCAGTACTTC.

This sequence joins TRBV6-5 and TRBJ1-2; the D is unclear. The CDR3 is 14 amino acids. Trimming removed 0 bases at V and 8 bases at J, with 13 bases between. CDR1 MNHEY and CDR2 SVGAGI come from the germline V gene. CDR3 amino acids: CASSYSEDVRGYTF. CDR3 nucleotide sequence: TGTGCCAGCAGTTACTCAGAGGACGTGAGGGGCTACACCTTC.

The V gene is TRBV4-1, the J gene TRBJ2-5, with D possibly TRBD2 on 6 matching bases. V shed 2 bases and J shed 2 bases, with 12 bases lying between them. The CDR3 is made up of 15 amino acids. Germline CDR1 MGHRA, CDR2 YSYEKL. In DNA, the CDR3 is TGCGCCAGCAGCCAAACCCCGGGAGTACAAGAGACCCAGTACTTC. This encodes CASSQTPGVQETQYF.

The chain recombines TRBV5-1 with TRBJ1-3, with D unclear. The CDR3 has 15 amino acids. V was clipped by 2 bases and J by 0 bases, with 9 bases between them. Germline loops: CDR1 SGHRS, CDR2 YFSETQ. The CDR3 sequence is CASSFGPHSGNTIYF. CDR3 DNA: TGCGCCAGCAGCTTCGGGCCCCACTCTGGAAACACCATATATTTT. Full variable domain (missing parts from reference TRBV5-1 and TRBJ1-3): KAGVTQTPRYLIKTRGQQVTLSCSPISGHRSVSWYQQTPGQGLQFLFEYFSETQRNKGNFPGRFSGRQFSNSRSEMNVSTLELGDSALYLCASSFGPHSGNTIYFGEGSWLTVV.

This clone was recorded a few times. V gene TRBV18 combines with J gene TRBJ2-3, with a possible D match to TRBD1 (5 bases). The CDR3 sequence is 15 residues long. Trimming stripped 3 bases from V and 0 bases from J, with 10 bases between. CDR1 is KGHSH, CDR2 LQKENI, per germline. The CDR3 bases are TGTGCCAGCTCACCCCAGGGAACTAGCACAGATACGCAGTATTTT. Its protein is CASSPQGTSTDTQYF.

A remark on this clone: At the DNA level, this CDR3 is encoded by other sequences in the same sample as well. The rearrangement links TRBV5-4 to TRBJ2-1, with D perhaps given as TRBD1 or TRBD2 (6 bases each). CDR1 and CDR2 from the germline V gene are SGHNT and YYREEE (reference sequence). The CDR3 sequence is 14 residues long. The V end was cut by 5 bases, the J end by 5 bases, with 14 bases between. CDR3 region: CASSRGGPDNEQFF. The CDR3 nucleotides read TGTGCCAGCAGTCGTGGGGGGCCGGACAATGAGCAGTTCTTC.

The chain combines TRBV4-2 with TRBJ2-7; 12 bases are shared with TRBD2. The germline V gene has CDR1 LGHNA and CDR2 YNFKEQ. Trimming cost V 2 bases and J 5 bases; bases outside gene matches: 4. The CDR3 spans 15 residues. CDR3 sequence: CASSQLAGGPHEQYF. In DNA, the CDR3 is TGTGCCAGCAGCCAACTAGCGGGGGGGCCCCACGAGCAGTACTTC.

This clone was seen ten or more times. This rearrangement joins TRBV5-6 to TRBJ2-7, with 9 bases lining up with TRBD2. Germline trimming cut 5 bases from V and 3 bases from J; bases unmatched to any gene: 9. Germline V gene sequence: CDR1 SGHDT, CDR2 YYEEEE. The CDR3 runs to 15 residues. The CDR3 loop reads CASSDSGGPNYEQYF. The CDR3 DNA follows: TGTGCCAGCAGTGATAGCGGGGGCCCGAACTACGAGCAGTACTTC.

The chain employs TRBV9 and TRBJ1-1, with D possibly TRBD1 on 5 matching bases. Trimming pared 0 bases from V and 2 bases from J, leaving 11 bases between. Germline V gives CDR1 SGDLS, CDR2 YYNGEE. CDR3 length equals 15 residues. The CDR3, as DNA: TGTGCCAGCAGCGTAGGAGGGGACGGAAACACTGAAGCTTTCTTT. Translating gives CASSVGGDGNTEAFF.